This TCR beta chain was sequenced for a study of blood T cell repertoires in COVID-19. Germline V gene lookup returns CDR1 MDHEN and CDR2 SYDVKM. CDR3 length: 13 residues. The trim removed 7 bases at V and 6 bases at J, leaving 2 bases unmatched. Per the original methods: How many nucleated cells were present was estimated from reference gene primer amplification. TCRdb's table, derived via immunoSEQ multiplex PCR, lists solely in-frame clones and lacks some. V, J and clone size were drawn from that table, and D and trimming were deduced from the DNA. The sample shows approximately 280,000 clones, around 85% of them seen only once.

This receptor was taken from a woman in her sixties or seventies with acute or convalescent COVID-19. The chain couples TRBV28 to TRBJ2-2, with TRBD1 matching over 10 bases. The specimen sequenced was peripheral blood. CDR3 residues: CASMGTGAGELFF. CDR3 bases: TGTGCCAGCATGGGGACAGGGGCCGGGGAGCTGTTTTTT.